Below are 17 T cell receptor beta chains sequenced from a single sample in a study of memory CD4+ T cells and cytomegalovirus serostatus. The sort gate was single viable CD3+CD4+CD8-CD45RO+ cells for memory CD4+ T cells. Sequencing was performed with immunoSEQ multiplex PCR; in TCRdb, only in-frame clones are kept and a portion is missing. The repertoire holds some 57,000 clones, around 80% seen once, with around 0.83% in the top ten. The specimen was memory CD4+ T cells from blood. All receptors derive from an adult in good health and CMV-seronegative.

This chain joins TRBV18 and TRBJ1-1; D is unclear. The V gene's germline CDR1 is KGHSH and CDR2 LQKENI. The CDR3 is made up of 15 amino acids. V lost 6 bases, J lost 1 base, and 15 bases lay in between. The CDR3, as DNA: TGTGCCAGCTCTCCCGGACCTTTGACGAACACTGAAGCTTTCTTT. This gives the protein CASSPGPLTNTEAFF.

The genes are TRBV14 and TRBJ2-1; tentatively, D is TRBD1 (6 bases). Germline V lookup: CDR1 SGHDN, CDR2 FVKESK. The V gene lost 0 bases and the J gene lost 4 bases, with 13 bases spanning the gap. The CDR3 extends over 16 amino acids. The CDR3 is CASSQDPGQVYNEQFF. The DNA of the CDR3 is TGTGCCAGCAGCCAAGACCCGGGACAAGTATACAATGAGCAGTTCTTC.

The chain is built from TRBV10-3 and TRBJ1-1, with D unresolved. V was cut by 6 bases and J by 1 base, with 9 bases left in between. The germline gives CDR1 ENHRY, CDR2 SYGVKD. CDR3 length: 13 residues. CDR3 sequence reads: CAIRGNRNTEAFF. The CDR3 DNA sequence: TGTGCCATCAGGGGGAATCGGAACACTGAAGCTTTCTTT.

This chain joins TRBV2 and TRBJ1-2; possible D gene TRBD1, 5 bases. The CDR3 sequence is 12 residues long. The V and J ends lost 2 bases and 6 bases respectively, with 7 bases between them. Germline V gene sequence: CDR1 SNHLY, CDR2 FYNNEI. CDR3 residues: CASSESGDGYTF. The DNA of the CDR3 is TGTGCCAGCAGTGAATCGGGGGATGGCTACACCTTC.

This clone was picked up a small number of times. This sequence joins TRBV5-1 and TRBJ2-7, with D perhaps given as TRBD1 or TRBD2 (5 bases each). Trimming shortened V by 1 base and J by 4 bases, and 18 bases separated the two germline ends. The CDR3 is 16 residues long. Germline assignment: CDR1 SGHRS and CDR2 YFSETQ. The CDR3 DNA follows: TGCGCCAGCAGCTTGCTATCGCCAGGGTCGGGGTACGAGCAGTACTTC. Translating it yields CASSLLSPGSGYEQYF.

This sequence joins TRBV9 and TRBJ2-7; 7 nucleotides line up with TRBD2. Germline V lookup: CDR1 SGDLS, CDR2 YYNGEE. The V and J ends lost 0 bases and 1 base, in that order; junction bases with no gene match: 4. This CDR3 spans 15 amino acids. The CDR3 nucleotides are TGTGCCAGCAGCGTAGAAGCGGGGTGGTCCTACGAGCAGTACTTC. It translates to CASSVEAGWSYEQYF.

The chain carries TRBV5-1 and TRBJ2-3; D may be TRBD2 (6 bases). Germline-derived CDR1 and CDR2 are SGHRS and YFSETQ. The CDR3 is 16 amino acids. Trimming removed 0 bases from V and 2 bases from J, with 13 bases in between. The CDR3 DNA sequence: TGCGCCAGCAGCTTGGAGGTCGCGGGACCCACAGATACGCAGTATTTT. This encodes CASSLEVAGPTDTQYF.

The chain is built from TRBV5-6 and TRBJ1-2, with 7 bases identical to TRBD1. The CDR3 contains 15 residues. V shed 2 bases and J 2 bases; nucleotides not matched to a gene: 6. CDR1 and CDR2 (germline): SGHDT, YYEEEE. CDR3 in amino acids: CASSFGDRVNYGYTF. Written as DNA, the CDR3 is TGTGCCAGCAGCTTTGGTGACAGGGTAAACTATGGCTACACCTTC.

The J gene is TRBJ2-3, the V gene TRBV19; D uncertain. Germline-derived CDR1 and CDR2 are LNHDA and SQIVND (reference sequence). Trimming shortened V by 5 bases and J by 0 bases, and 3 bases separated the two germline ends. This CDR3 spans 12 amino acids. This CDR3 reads CASSPSTDTQYF. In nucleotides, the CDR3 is TGTGCCAGTAGTCCAAGCACAGATACGCAGTATTTT. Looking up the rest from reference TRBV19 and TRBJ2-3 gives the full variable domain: DGGITQSPKYLFRKEGQNVTLSCEQNLNHDAMYWYRQDPGQGLRLIYYSQIVNDFQKGDIAEGYSVSREKKESFPLTVTSAQKNPTAFYLCASSPSTDTQYFGPGTRLTVL.

The CDR3 loop reads CASSPRDGAGVTDTQYF. In DNA, the CDR3 is TGTGCCAGCAGCCCGAGGGACGGGGCGGGAGTCACAGATACGCAGTATTTT. The J gene is TRBJ2-3, the V gene TRBV4-2, with 7 bases identical to TRBD2. The CDR3 extends over 17 amino acids. V was clipped by 4 bases and J by 2 bases; unmatched bases: 12. The germline V gene encodes CDR1 LGHNA and CDR2 YNFKEQ.

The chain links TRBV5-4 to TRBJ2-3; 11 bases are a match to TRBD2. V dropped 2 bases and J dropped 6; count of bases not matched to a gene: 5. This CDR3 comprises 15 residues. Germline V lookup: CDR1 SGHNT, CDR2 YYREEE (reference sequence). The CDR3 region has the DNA TGTGCCAGCAGCTTAGTAGCGGGGGGGCGGGATACGCAGTATTTT. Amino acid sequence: CASSLVAGGRDTQYF.

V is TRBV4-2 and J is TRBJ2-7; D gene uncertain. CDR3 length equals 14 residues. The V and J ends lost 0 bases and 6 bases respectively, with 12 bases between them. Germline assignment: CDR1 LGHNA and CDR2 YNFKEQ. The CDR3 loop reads CASSQDGSLREQYF. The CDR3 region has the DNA TGTGCCAGCAGCCAAGACGGCAGCCTTCGCGAGCAGTACTTC.

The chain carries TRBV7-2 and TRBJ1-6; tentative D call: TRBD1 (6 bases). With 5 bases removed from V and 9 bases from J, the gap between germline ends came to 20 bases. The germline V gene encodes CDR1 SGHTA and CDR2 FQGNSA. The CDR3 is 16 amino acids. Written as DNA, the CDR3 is TGTGCCAGCAGCCCAGGGGAGGGCGGATTGGGTTCACCCCTCCACTTT. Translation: CASSPGEGGLGSPLHF.

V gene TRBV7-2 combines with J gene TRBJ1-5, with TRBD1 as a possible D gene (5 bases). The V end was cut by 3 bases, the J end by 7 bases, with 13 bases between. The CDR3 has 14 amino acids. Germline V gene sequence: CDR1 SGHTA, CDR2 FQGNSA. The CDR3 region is CASSFLQGGQPQHF. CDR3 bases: TGTGCCAGCAGCTTCTTGCAGGGAGGCCAGCCCCAGCATTTT.

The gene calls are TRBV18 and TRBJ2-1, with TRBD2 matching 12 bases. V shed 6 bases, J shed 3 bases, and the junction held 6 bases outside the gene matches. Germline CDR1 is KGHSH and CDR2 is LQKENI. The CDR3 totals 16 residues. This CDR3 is CASSRRLAGDYNEQFF. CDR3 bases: TGTGCCAGCTCCCGCAGACTAGCGGGAGACTACAATGAGCAGTTCTTC.

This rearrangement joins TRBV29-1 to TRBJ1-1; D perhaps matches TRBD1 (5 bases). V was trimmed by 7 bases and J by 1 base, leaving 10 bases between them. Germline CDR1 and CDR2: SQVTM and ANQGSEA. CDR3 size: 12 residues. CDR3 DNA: TGCAGCGGGGGGGAGGGGAACACTGAAGCTTTCTTT. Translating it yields CSGGEGNTEAFF.

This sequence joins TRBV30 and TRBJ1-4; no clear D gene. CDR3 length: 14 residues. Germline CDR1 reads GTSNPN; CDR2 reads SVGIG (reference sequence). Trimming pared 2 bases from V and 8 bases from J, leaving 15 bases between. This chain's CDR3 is CAWSPTDRREKLFF. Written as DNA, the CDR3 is TGTGCCTGGAGTCCTACGGACCGGCGCGAAAAACTGTTTTTT.